In its sample, the clone carrying this TCR beta chain was seen a few times. Its specificity is not known. The immunoSEQ assay was version 4, run in survey mode. Genomic DNA was diluted to around 10 ng/uL, up to roughly 1 ug per sample. TCRdb's table, derived via immunoSEQ multiplex PCR, lists solely in-frame clones and lacks some. Among approximately 35,000 clones listed, roughly four fifths were seen once. This entry comes from a study of persistence of HIV-infected CD4 T cells. Study-level information: Suppressive ART had lasted a median of approximately 8 years. General study points: Degenerate expanded CDR3beta sequences were enriched among CMV- and Gag-responding cells.

Cells were stimulated with CMV-infected fibroblast lysates at 10 ug/mL. Sorted nonresponding memory CD4+ T cells were CD40L-negative, CD69-negative, CD45RO-high. V shed 1 base and J shed 4 bases, with 14 bases lying between them. CDR3 size: 16 residues. The germline V gene encodes CDR1 SGHRS and CDR2 YFSETQ. This receptor was obtained from an adult man with HIV who was CMV-seropositive. The rearrangement links TRBV5-1 to TRBJ1-4; D uncertain. Sequences were derived from CD4+ T cells sorted from PBMCs after approximately 19-hour stimulation, sampled from a patient who received antiretroviral therapy. The CDR3 bases are TGCGCCAGCAGCTTGACGATGGGAGTGTTTAATGAAAAACTGTTTTTT. Protein sequence: CASSLTMGVFNEKLFF.